This TCR beta chain was profiled in a study of T cell changes during pregnancy in multiple sclerosis. Germline-derived CDR1 and CDR2 are LNHNV and YYDKDF (reference sequence). Trimming cost V 0 bases and J 0 bases, with 11 bases left between them. This CDR3 spans 16 amino acids. TCRdb's table, derived via immunoSEQ multiplex PCR, lists solely in-frame clones and lacks some. Found here are some 60,000 clones, 91% of them singletons; the top ten hold 0.85% to 0.9%. This sequence originates from a female donor with multiple sclerosis, enrolled in a pregnancy study. The chain has TRBV15 and TRBJ1-1, with TRBD1 as a possible D gene (5 bases). Source: peripheral blood, taken before pregnancy. For the CDR3, the DNA is TGTGCCACCAGCAGAGATCCAGGGTTCGTGAACACTGAAGCTTTCTTT. Amino acid sequence: CATSRDPGFVNTEAFF.